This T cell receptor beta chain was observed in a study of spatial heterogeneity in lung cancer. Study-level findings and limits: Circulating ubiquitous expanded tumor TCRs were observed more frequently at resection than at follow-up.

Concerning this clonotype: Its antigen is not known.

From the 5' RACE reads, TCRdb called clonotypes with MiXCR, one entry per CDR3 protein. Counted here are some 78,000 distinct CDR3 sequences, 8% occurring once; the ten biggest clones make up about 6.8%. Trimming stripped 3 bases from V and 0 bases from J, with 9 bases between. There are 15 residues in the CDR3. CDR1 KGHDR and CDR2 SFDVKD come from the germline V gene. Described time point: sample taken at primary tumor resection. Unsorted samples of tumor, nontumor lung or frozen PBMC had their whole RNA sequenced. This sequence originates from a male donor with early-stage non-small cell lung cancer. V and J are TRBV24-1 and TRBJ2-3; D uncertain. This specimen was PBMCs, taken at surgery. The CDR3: CATSDSRQSTDTQYF. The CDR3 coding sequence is TGTGCCACCAGTGATAGCCGCCAAAGCACAGATACGCAGTATTTT.